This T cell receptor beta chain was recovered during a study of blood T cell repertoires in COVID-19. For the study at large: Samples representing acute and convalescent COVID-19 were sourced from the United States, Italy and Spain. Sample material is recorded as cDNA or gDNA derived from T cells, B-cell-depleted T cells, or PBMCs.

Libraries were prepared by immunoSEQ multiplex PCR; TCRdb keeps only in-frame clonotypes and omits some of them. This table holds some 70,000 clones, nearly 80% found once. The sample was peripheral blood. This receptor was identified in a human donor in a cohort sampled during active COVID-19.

This CDR3 is CASSSGLAGLQETQYF. The CDR3 coding sequence is TGTGCCAGCAGCTCGGGACTAGCGGGCCTACAAGAGACCCAGTACTTC. This rearrangement joins TRBV7-9 to TRBJ2-5; TRBD2 matches 12 bases. J lost 2 bases, V lost 4 bases, and 5 bases had no gene match. The CDR3 runs to 16 residues. CDR1 is SEHNR, CDR2 FQNEAQ, per germline (reference sequence).